Presented here are 31 T cell receptor beta chains from one specimen sequenced in a study of T cell responses to AZD1222 COVID-19 vaccine. Repertoires were generated with immunoSEQ multiplex PCR, while TCRdb's copy carries only in-frame clones and drops some. In the table there are under 150,000 clones, more than 85% of which are singletons. The specimen comprised peripheral blood, sampled on day 0 of AZD1222 vaccination. The receptors here all came from an adult in good health.

The gene calls are TRBV3-1 (or the pseudogene TRBV3-2) and TRBJ1-2; TRBD1 is a possible D gene (6 bases). This CDR3 region has 12 residues. The V end lost 4 bases, the J end lost 6 bases, and 9 bases lay between the germline ends. Germline V lookup: CDR1 LGHDT, CDR2 YNNKEL (reference sequence). The CDR3 region has the DNA TGTGCCAGCAGCCCTGACAGGAATGGCTACACCTTC. This encodes CASSPDRNGYTF.

J is TRBJ2-7 and V is TRBV5-1; 9 positions agree with TRBD1. The junction had 5 bases not matched to a gene; V was cut back by 5 bases and J by 5 bases. CDR1 and CDR2 from the germline V gene are SGHRS and YFSETQ. CDR3 length equals 13 residues. DNA for the CDR3: TGCGCCAGCAGGAGACAGGGGGTCGACGAGCAGTACTTC. It yields the protein CASRRQGVDEQYF.

CDR3 DNA sequence: TGTGCCGCAGGGAGGGTCTCTGGAAACACCATATATTTT. Its translation: CAAGRVSGNTIYF. The chain carries TRBV6-6 and TRBJ1-3, with a possible D match to TRBD1 (5 bases). CDR1 is MNHNY, CDR2 SVGAGI, per germline (reference sequence). Trimming took 11 bases from V and 0 from J, leaving 11 bases between them. The CDR3 extends over 13 amino acids.

The rearrangement links TRBV9 to TRBJ2-7; D is ambiguous. The CDR3 spans 14 residues. Between the trimmed V and J ends, which lost 0 bases and 6 bases, there was a span of 13 bases. Germline V gives CDR1 SGDLS, CDR2 YYNGEE. CDR3 DNA: TGTGCCAGCAGCGTAGCATTGTCAGTCGGCGAGCAGTACTTC. Protein product: CASSVALSVGEQYF. The full variable domain, in which reference TRBV9 and TRBJ2-7 provide the parts outside the CDR3, is DSGVTQTPKHLITATGQRVTLRCSPRSGDLSVYWYQQSLDQGLQFLIQYYNGEERAKGNILERFSAQQFPDLHSELNLSSLELGDSALYFCASSVALSVGEQYFGPGTRLTVT.

This chain joins TRBV28 and TRBJ1-1, with TRBD1 identical over 7 bases. CDR1 MDHEN and CDR2 SYDVKM come from the germline V gene. V shed 6 bases and J 7 bases; nucleotides not matched to a gene: 14. This CDR3 region has 15 residues. The CDR3 DNA follows: TGTGCCAGCAGCCTAATGACAGGGACTAGGTATGAAGCTTTCTTT. Its translation is CASSLMTGTRYEAFF.

About this clone itself: This clone may be a read error of a much larger clone one base away. At the DNA level, this CDR3 is encoded by other sequences in the same sample as well. This rearrangement joins TRBV7-3 to TRBJ1-1; 7 bases are shared with TRBD1. Unmatched junction bases numbered 1, after V lost 5 bases and J lost 1 base. The CDR3 runs to 13 residues. Germline V gives CDR1 SGHTA, CDR2 FQGTGA. This CDR3 is CASSPGGNTEAFF. The CDR3 DNA follows: TGTGCCAGCAGCCCAGGGGGGAACACTGAAGCTTTCTTT.

This rearrangement joins TRBV4-2 to TRBJ2-5; 9 bases fit TRBD1. The length of the CDR3 is 16 residues. The germline V gene has CDR1 LGHNA and CDR2 YNFKEQ. V shed 3 bases and J 4 bases; nucleotides not matched to a gene: 9. The CDR3 DNA is TGTGCCAGCAGCCAGGGCAGGGGGACAGGGCGAGAGACCCAGTACTTC. Translating gives CASSQGRGTGRETQYF.

The rearrangement uses TRBV6-1 and TRBJ1-5; D is unclear. Between the trimmed V and J ends, which lost 2 bases and 3 bases, there was a span of 11 bases. The germline CDR1 and CDR2 sequences are MNHNS and SASEGT. The CDR3 spans 15 residues. The CDR3, as DNA: TGTGCCAGCAGTGAACTACCGACTACCAATCAGCCCCAGCATTTT. As protein: CASSELPTTNQPQHF.

This rearrangement joins TRBV5-1 to TRBJ2-7, with D possibly being TRBD1 (6 bases). Germline values: CDR1 SGHRS, CDR2 YFSETQ. V was pared by 9 bases and J by 0 bases, with 16 bases between. The CDR3 has 14 residues. DNA for the CDR3: TGCGCCACCAGGAAGGGGACAAGCTCCTACGAGCAGTACTTC. Translating it yields CATRKGTSSYEQYF.

This rearrangement joins TRBV7-2 to TRBJ2-5; D possibly corresponds to TRBD2 (5 bases). The CDR3 length is 11 residues. The V gene lost 11 bases and the J gene lost 5 bases, with 12 bases spanning the gap. Germline values: CDR1 SGHTA, CDR2 FQGNSA. The CDR3 region has the DNA TGTGCCGCCCGGGGTTGGGAGACCCAGTACTTC. This codes for CAARGWETQYF.

The gene calls are TRBV29-1 and TRBJ2-5; 7 bases are a match to TRBD1. V dropped 2 bases and J dropped 2; count of bases not matched to a gene: 2. The germline CDR1 and CDR2 sequences are SQVTM and ANQGSEA. This CDR3 region has 13 residues. CDR3 coding DNA: TGCAGCGTTGAAAGGGACAGACAAGAGACCCAGTACTTC. Translated: CSVERDRQETQYF.

The chain recombines TRBV5-6 with TRBJ2-3; 14 nucleotides align to TRBD2. The CDR3 consists of 16 residues. The trim removed 4 bases at V and 7 bases at J, leaving 8 bases unmatched. CDR1 and CDR2 from the germline V gene are SGHDT and YYEEEE. In nucleotides, the CDR3 is TGTGCCAGCAGCAGACTAGCGGGAGGGTTGGTCCATACGCAGTATTTT. Translated: CASSRLAGGLVHTQYF.

The chain is built from TRBV2 and TRBJ1-2; TRBD1 aligns across 9 bases. The germline CDR1 and CDR2 sequences are SNHLY and FYNNEI. The CDR3 is 15 residues long. V lost 7 bases and J lost 4; bases outside the gene matches: 10. CDR3 nucleotides: TGTGCCAGCATTACGCCGGGACAGGGCAGCTATGGCTACACCTTC. Encoded protein: CASITPGQGSYGYTF.

This chain joins TRBV5-1 and TRBJ2-6, with TRBD1 matching over 8 bases. J lost 1 base, V lost 0 bases, and 0 bases had no gene match. This CDR3 is 16 amino acids long. Germline V gene sequence: CDR1 SGHRS, CDR2 YFSETQ. The CDR3, as DNA: TGCGCCAGCAGCTTGGGGGACAGGTCTGGGGCCAACGTCCTGACTTTC. This encodes CASSLGDRSGANVLTF.

The chain is built from TRBV20-1 and TRBJ1-2; no clear D. V shed 3 bases and J shed 1 base, with 6 bases lying between them. Per germline, CDR1 DFQATT and CDR2 SNEGSKA (reference sequence). The CDR3 runs 12 residues. The DNA of the CDR3 is TGCAGTGCTAGTGGGCTTAACTATGGCTACACCTTC. Protein: CSASGLNYGYTF.

The rearrangement joins TRBV9 to TRBJ2-1; D unclear. The V end was cut by 4 bases, the J end by 6 bases, with 23 bases between. This CDR3 contains 17 residues. The V gene's germline CDR1 is SGDLS and CDR2 YYNGEE. CDR3 residues: CASSSVGSPSLPNEQFF. The CDR3 coding sequence is TGTGCCAGCAGCTCAGTGGGTAGCCCAAGCCTCCCCAATGAGCAGTTCTTC.

The V and J genes are TRBV11-1 and TRBJ2-2; D is undetermined. Looked up from germline, CDR1 is SGHAT and CDR2 is FQDESV (reference sequence). V lost 3 bases to trimming and J lost 1 base, with 3 bases between them. CDR3 size: 13 residues. The chain's CDR3 is CASSFRNTGELFF. The CDR3 bases are TGTGCCAGCAGCTTCCGGAACACCGGGGAGCTGTTTTTT.

The chain is built from TRBV24-1 and TRBJ2-7; TRBD1 matches at 8 bases. CDR3 size: 14 residues. The ends lost 10 bases at V and 6 bases at J; junction bases unmatched: 13. CDR1 and CDR2 from the germline V gene are KGHDR and SFDVKD. CDR3 in DNA: TGTGCCACTGCACATCATAGACAGGGGAGCGAGCAGTACTTC. Protein product: CATAHHRQGSEQYF.

This clone was recorded once. V and J are TRBV3-1 (or the pseudogene TRBV3-2) and TRBJ1-2; 8 nucleotides align to TRBD1. The ends lost 0 bases at V and 2 bases at J; junction bases unmatched: 8. CDR1 is LGHDT, CDR2 YNNKEL, per germline (reference sequence). The CDR3 length is 17 residues. The CDR3 spells CASSQDLRQGRNYGYTF. CDR3 sequence (DNA): TGTGCCAGCAGCCAAGACCTTAGACAGGGGAGAAACTATGGCTACACCTTC.

V and J are TRBV27 and TRBJ1-5; D perhaps matches TRBD1 (6 bases). CDR1 MNHEY and CDR2 SMNVEV come from the germline V gene (reference sequence). Trimming pared 6 bases from V and 0 bases from J, leaving 12 bases between. This CDR3 spans 15 amino acids. Written as DNA, the CDR3 is TGTGCCAGCAGCCCGGGACAACTTAGCAATCAGCCCCAGCATTTT. It specifies CASSPGQLSNQPQHF.

The rearrangement joins TRBV19 to TRBJ2-7, with 8 bases that match TRBD1. Germline values: CDR1 LNHDA, CDR2 SQIVND (reference sequence). The junction had 5 bases not matched to a gene; V was cut back by 6 bases and J by 1 base. This CDR3 spans 14 amino acids. CDR3 sequence (DNA): TGTGCCAGTAGAACGACAGGGGATTCCTACGAGCAGTACTTC. This gives the protein CASRTTGDSYEQYF.

The chain carries TRBV7-9 and TRBJ1-1; D is ambiguous. The V gene lost 1 base and the J gene lost 5 bases, with 8 bases spanning the gap. This CDR3 spans 13 amino acids. Germline V CDR1 and CDR2: SEHNR, FQNEAQ (reference sequence). The CDR3 DNA follows: TGTGCCAGCAGCTTAGTTGGGAGTACTGAAGCTTTCTTT. Amino acids: CASSLVGSTEAFF.

The chain employs TRBV5-4 and TRBJ1-1; D uncertain. The CDR3 contains 15 residues. With 2 bases removed from V and 4 bases from J, the gap between germline ends came to 15 bases. Per germline, CDR1 SGHNT and CDR2 YYREEE (reference sequence). In nucleotides, the CDR3 is TGTGCCAGCAGCTTCAACCGTGTTACCGCCACTGAAGCTTTCTTT. Its translation is CASSFNRVTATEAFF.

This rearrangement joins TRBV5-4 to TRBJ2-1, with 7 bases that match TRBD2. J lost 3 bases, V lost 0 bases, and 9 bases had no gene match. The CDR3 contains 17 residues. Looked up from germline, CDR1 is SGHNT and CDR2 is YYREEE (reference sequence). CDR3 nucleotide sequence: TGTGCCAGCAGCTTGGGCCCCACCCGGACTAGCTACAATGAGCAGTTCTTC. Protein: CASSLGPTRTSYNEQFF.

This chain's CDR3 is CASSLGTSGDTQYF. The CDR3 DNA follows: TGCGCCAGCAGCTTGGGGACTAGCGGGGATACGCAGTATTTT. This rearrangement joins TRBV5-1 to TRBJ2-3; 11 bases are a match to TRBD2. J gave up 6 bases and V 0 bases, and 0 bases lay outside the gene matches. Germline assignment: CDR1 SGHRS and CDR2 YFSETQ. The CDR3 is 14 amino acids.

The chain carries TRBV21-1 and TRBJ1-1. TRBV21-1 is designated a pseudogene. This CDR3 has 16 amino acids. Written as DNA, the CDR3 is TGTGCCAGCAGCAAAGAGGGGCCGGGGGGTCCCTGGAACGCTTTCTTT. Protein product: CASSKEGPGGPWNAFF.

The genes are TRBV7-9 and TRBJ2-2; D is unresolved. The CDR3 spans 13 residues. In germline, CDR1 is SEHNR, CDR2 FQNEAQ (reference sequence). Trimming removed 3 bases from V and 3 bases from J, with 5 bases in between. The CDR3 DNA follows: TGTGCCAGCAGCTTCGGACACACCGGGGAGCTGTTTTTT. This codes for CASSFGHTGELFF.

V usage is TRBV28 and J usage is TRBJ1-5; no clear D. Germline V gene lookup returns CDR1 MDHEN and CDR2 SYDVKM. V shed 6 bases and J shed 3 bases, with 15 bases lying between them. The CDR3 totals 15 residues. The CDR3: CASSPDSYNNQPQHF. CDR3 DNA sequence: TGTGCCAGCAGCCCGGACTCCTATAACAATCAGCCCCAGCATTTT.

J is TRBJ2-7 and V is TRBV6-6, with 7 bases that match TRBD2. Germline assignment: CDR1 MNHNY and CDR2 SVGAGI (reference sequence). Losses at the gene ends were 8 bases for V and 9 bases for J; bases not matched to a gene: 19. The CDR3 is 15 residues long. The DNA of the CDR3 is TGTGCCAGCGCTGGAGTGCGGGAGTCCCGCCTCGCGCAGTACTTC. Its protein product is CASAGVRESRLAQYF.

V usage is TRBV28 and J usage is TRBJ1-6; D is ambiguous. The CDR3 is made up of 14 amino acids. Germline values: CDR1 MDHEN, CDR2 SYDVKM. The germline V and J ends were trimmed by 3 bases and 5 bases, with 8 bases remaining between them. The CDR3 loop reads CASSFPGNNSPLHF. In DNA, the CDR3 is TGTGCCAGCAGTTTTCCTGGGAATAATTCACCCCTCCACTTT.

The rearrangement uses TRBV19 and TRBJ1-4; 7 positions match TRBD1. The CDR3 totals 14 residues. Germline CDR1 LNHDA, CDR2 SQIVND (reference sequence). After removal of 4 bases from V and 2 bases from J, the junction contained 1 base not matched to a gene. CDR3: CASSTQGTNEKLFF. The CDR3 DNA sequence: TGTGCCAGTAGTACACAGGGGACTAATGAAAAACTGTTTTTT.